There are many counts of the clone carrying this T cell receptor (beta chain). Antigen specificity is unknown. TCRdb called the 5' RACE reads again in MiXCR, with one record for every CDR3 protein. The sample has 130,000 or so distinct CDR3 sequences; around 7% are singletons. These data belong to a study of CD8 T cells in ankylosing spondylitis. Regarding the study as a whole: Relatively rare in peripheral blood, disease-linked clones were also CD8+. Researchers reportedly found disease-linked clones significantly enriched in matched ankylosing spondylitis synovial fluid.

The germline gives CDR1 SGHDT, CDR2 YYEEEE. CDR3 length equals 11 residues. Trimming cost V 5 bases and J 5 bases, with 7 bases left between them. The origin of this receptor is a male donor with ankylosing spondylitis or in good health (not recorded which). Sequencing was done on a sample of blood, either unsorted or a sorted T cell fraction (not recorded which). The chain combines TRBV5-6 with TRBJ1-1; no firm D call. Here the CDR3 reads CASSRLTEAFF. CDR3 in DNA: TGTGCCAGCAGTCGACTGACTGAAGCTTTCTTT.